These 6 T cell receptor beta chains came from one sample sequenced in a study of vaccination and CD4 T cells after COVID-19. Sample treatment: 10-day PBMC culture with coronavirus spike peptide pools or control peptides (ViraFEST assay). The unexposed donor's CD4+ T cells were collected before the COVID-19 pandemic (2011-2018). No antigen is known for these receptors. The Oncomine TCR Beta short-read assay was what sequenced the DNA obtained from cultured CD4+ T cells. Researchers extracted genomic DNA from CD4+ T cells that had been cultured. TCRdb reanalysed the PCR reads using MiXCR and keeps one entry per CDR3 protein. The profile shows over 7,500 distinct CDR3 sequences, nearly 35% of them singletons. Input material: CD4+ T cells from blood, cultured in vitro. Every receptor here comes from a human donor in good health.

The chain recombines TRBV5-4 with TRBJ2-7; 7 bases fit TRBD2. Germline CDR1 is SGHNT and CDR2 is YYREEE (reference sequence). The CDR3 runs to 16 residues. J gave up 2 bases and V 0 bases, and 8 bases lay outside the gene matches. CDR3 coding DNA: TGTGCCAGCAGCTTGGGGTCTAGCGGCCTCCCCTACGAGCAGTACTTC. Its protein product is CASSLGSSGLPYEQYF.

This clonotype was detected only a few times. One end of the junction is discordant with germline, which a read error may explain. The chain joins TRBV7-7 to TRBJ1-2, with D unclear. CDR1 is SSHAT, CDR2 FNYEAQ, per germline (reference sequence). The CDR3 sequence is 14 residues long. The CDR3 coding sequence is TGTGCTAGCAGCGTTAGTTGGGATTTCTATGGCTACACCTTC. This gives the protein CASSVSWDFYGYTF.

The genes are TRBV6-2 or TRBV6-3 and TRBJ2-1; 8 positions agree with TRBD2. Trimming cost V 8 bases and J 0 bases; bases outside gene matches: 9. Germline lookup yields CDR1 MNHEY and CDR2 SVGEGT. The length of the CDR3 is 16 residues. The DNA for the CDR3 is TGTGCCAGCGCCGATACTAGCGGTAGCTCCTACAATGAGCAGTTCTTC. The encoded protein is CASADTSGSSYNEQFF.

The rearrangement joins TRBV19 to TRBJ2-5; weak D call: TRBD1 (6 bases). CDR3 length: 13 residues. Trimming removed 5 bases at V and 4 bases at J, with 11 bases between. Germline lookup yields CDR1 LNHDA and CDR2 SQIVND (reference sequence). The CDR3 bases are TGTGCCAGTAGTTTACAGGGCCGAGAGACCCAGTACTTC. Translating gives CASSLQGRETQYF.

This chain links TRBV5-4 with TRBJ2-2, with TRBD2 matching 10 bases. With 0 bases clipped from V and 7 bases from J, the junction kept 6 bases outside the gene matches. Germline loops: CDR1 SGHNT, CDR2 YYREEE (reference sequence). This CDR3 region has 16 residues. CDR3 region: CASSLAPSGSGGELFF. For the CDR3, the DNA is TGTGCCAGCAGCTTGGCCCCTAGCGGGAGTGGCGGGGAGCTGTTTTTT.

This clonotype was seen only a few times. The genes are TRBV7-6 and TRBJ2-5, with 10 bases identical to TRBD2. Trimming cost V 5 bases and J 5 bases; bases outside gene matches: 8. Germline CDR1 and CDR2: SGHVS and FNYEAQ. This CDR3 is 15 amino acids long. The CDR3 sequence: CASSIGLAVGETQYF. The CDR3 DNA sequence: TGTGCCAGCAGCATAGGACTAGCGGTGGGGGAGACCCAGTACTTC.